The rows below give T cell receptor beta chains drawn from one sample of a study of blood T cell repertoires in COVID-19. Some clones are missing from TCRdb's copy, which holds only in-frame ones; the method was immunoSEQ multiplex PCR. Of approximately 280,000 clones detected, around 86% appear once; the ten largest clones hold around 2.1%. The sequencing input was peripheral blood. These receptor sequences come from a man in his forties or fifties with acute or convalescent COVID-19. CDR3s include the opening cysteine and the closing phenylalanine or tryptophan. A D gene is named only where the DNA matches it firmly. Clone size is shown for a subset of rows, as once, few, many or a class of expanded clone.

cdr3_aa: CASSQTLAGGNEQFF
cdr3_nt: TGCGCCAGCAGCCAAACCCTAGCGGGGGGTAATGAGCAGTTCTTC
j_call: TRBJ2-1
v_call: TRBV4-1
d_call: TRBD2
clone_size: few

cdr3_aa: CAWSEQGYQPQHF
cdr3_nt: TGTGCCTGGAGTGAGCAGGGATATCAGCCCCAGCATTTT
j_call: TRBJ1-5
v_call: TRBV30
d_call: NA
clone_size: NA

cdr3_aa: CASRSLAGGSEQYF
cdr3_nt: TGCGCCAGCAGATCGCTAGCGGGGGGGTCCGAGCAGTACTTC
j_call: TRBJ2-7
v_call: TRBV4-1
d_call: TRBD2
clone_size: NA

cdr3_aa: CASSLEAGLGEKLFF
cdr3_nt: TGTGCCAGCAGCTTAGAGGCAGGGTTAGGTGAAAAACTGTTTTTT
j_call: TRBJ1-4
v_call: TRBV7-9
d_call: NA
clone_size: NA

cdr3_aa: CASSKQEGDKNIQYF
cdr3_nt: TGTGCCAGTAGTAAACAGGAGGGAGACAAAAACATTCAGTACTTC
j_call: TRBJ2-4
v_call: TRBV19
d_call: NA
clone_size: once

cdr3_aa: CASSSLYRDEKLFF
cdr3_nt: TGTGCCAGCAGCTCCTTATACAGGGATGAAAAACTGTTTTTT
j_call: TRBJ1-4
v_call: TRBV7-9
d_call: NA
clone_size: NA

cdr3_aa: CASSPLGAYEQYF
cdr3_nt: TGTGCCAGCTCACCATTAGGGGCCTACGAGCAGTACTTC
j_call: TRBJ2-7
v_call: TRBV12-3/TRBV12-4
d_call: NA
clone_size: NA

cdr3_aa: CASSVEGRGDTQYF
cdr3_nt: TGTGCCAGCAGCGTAGAGGGGAGGGGAGATACGCAGTATTTT
j_call: TRBJ2-3
v_call: TRBV9
d_call: TRBD2
clone_size: NA

cdr3_aa: CASSDPSRGNTEAFF
cdr3_nt: TGTGCCAGCAGTGACCCGTCCAGGGGGAACACTGAAGCTTTCTTT
j_call: TRBJ1-1
v_call: TRBV25-1
d_call: NA
clone_size: NA

cdr3_aa: CASSPRFEGHGYTF
cdr3_nt: TGTGCCAGCTCACCCCGCTTTGAGGGTCATGGCTACACCTTC
j_call: TRBJ1-2
v_call: TRBV18
d_call: NA
clone_size: NA

cdr3_aa: CASSARGQRSYTF
cdr3_nt: TGTGCCAGCAGCGCTCGGGGACAGCGCAGCTACACCTTC
j_call: TRBJ1-2
v_call: TRBV9
d_call: TRBD1
clone_size: NA

cdr3_aa: CASSPRGETQYF
cdr3_nt: TGTGCCAGCTCACCACGAGGGGAGACCCAGTACTTC
j_call: TRBJ2-5
v_call: TRBV18
d_call: NA
clone_size: NA

cdr3_aa: CASSPGGLGGNTEAFF
cdr3_nt: TGTGCCAGCAGCCCGGGGGGGCTGGGGGGGAACACTGAAGCTTTCTTT
j_call: TRBJ1-1
v_call: TRBV11-1
d_call: NA
clone_size: NA

cdr3_aa: CASSPLSPGTALSYNEQFF
cdr3_nt: TGTGCCAGCAGCCCCCTTTCGCCGGGGACAGCCCTGTCCTACAATGAGCAGTTCTTC
j_call: TRBJ2-1
v_call: TRBV3-1/TRBV3-2
d_call: TRBD1
clone_size: NA

cdr3_aa: CASSSSPVFSYNEQFF
cdr3_nt: TGTGCCAGCAGCTCTAGTCCCGTATTCTCCTACAATGAGCAGTTCTTC
j_call: TRBJ2-1
v_call: TRBV13
d_call: NA
clone_size: NA

cdr3_aa: CASSEGGGSSYEQYF
cdr3_nt: TGTGCCAGCAGTGAAGGCGGGGGAAGCTCCTACGAGCAGTACTTC
j_call: TRBJ2-7
v_call: TRBV2
d_call: TRBD2
clone_size: NA

cdr3_aa: CASKDRGTGELFF
cdr3_nt: TGTGCCAGCAAAGACAGGGGGACCGGGGAGCTGTTTTTT
j_call: TRBJ2-2
v_call: TRBV12-3/TRBV12-4
d_call: TRBD1
clone_size: NA

cdr3_aa: CASSLGLAGAQYF
cdr3_nt: TGTGCCAGCAGTCTCGGACTAGCGGGGGCCCAGTATTTT
j_call: TRBJ2-3
v_call: TRBV12-3/TRBV12-4
d_call: TRBD2
clone_size: NA